These 26 T cell receptor beta chains were sequenced from one sample in a study of T cells in Graves' hyperthyroidism and ophthalmopathy. Amplification of TCR beta CDR3 regions was performed using RNA transcripts as template. The HTBI primer set drove a first-round RT-PCR of the TCR CDR3. Each CDR3 protein is one row after TCRdb ran MiXCR on the multiplex PCR reads. The repertoire has approximately 600,000 distinct CDR3 sequences, about 14% of them found once; the top ten carry 6.5% to 9%. The sample taken for sequencing was blood. These receptors came from a young woman with Graves' ophthalmopathy.

To note about this clonotype: Sequence at one end of the junction differs from germline and may be a read error. This chain connects TRBV5-1 to TRBJ2-1; tentative D call: TRBD2 (6 bases). The CDR3 sequence is 14 residues long. Germline values: CDR1 SGHRS, CDR2 YFSETQ. The CDR3 region is CASSAPGGWAEQFF. CDR3 bases: TGTGCCAGCAGCGCGCCTGGGGGGTGGGCTGAGCAGTTCTTC. Looking up the rest from reference TRBV5-1 and TRBJ2-1 gives the full variable domain: KAGVTQTPRYLIKTRGQQVTLSCSPISGHRSVSWYQQTPGQGLQFLFEYFSETQRNKGNFPGRFSGRQFSNSRSEMNVSTLELGDSALYLCASSAPGGWAEQFFGPGTRLTVL.

The table lists this clonotype with many counts. V gene TRBV12-3 or TRBV12-4 combines with J gene TRBJ2-7; 9 bases are shared with TRBD2. The CDR3 contains 14 residues. J was trimmed by 7 bases and V by 6 bases; bases with no gene match: 10. CDR3 nucleotides: TGTGCCAGCAGGCCAGAGGGCGGGGGGGGAGAGCAGTACTTC. It translates to CASRPEGGGGEQYF.

The J gene is TRBJ2-1, the V gene TRBV12-3 or TRBV12-4, with 7 bases lining up with TRBD2. The CDR3 covers 17 residues. Germline trimming cut 5 bases from V and 2 bases from J; bases unmatched to any gene: 12. The CDR3 coding sequence is TGTGCCAGCAGTCGAATAGCGGGCCTTGGACCCTACAATGAGCAGTTCTTC. Its translation: CASSRIAGLGPYNEQFF.

This clonotype was seen many times. This chain links TRBV7-8 with TRBJ2-2; D gene unclear. There are 12 residues in the CDR3. CDR1 and CDR2 from the germline V gene are SGHVS and FQNEAQ. V lost 5 bases and J 6 bases, leaving 7 bases between the germline ends. DNA of the CDR3: TGTGCCAGCAGCCCCTTTCCCGGGGAGCTGTTTTTT. This translates into CASSPFPGELFF.

CDR3: CASSVGPLGDQETQYF. CDR3 nucleotides: TGTGCCAGCAGCGTAGGACCCCTCGGCGACCAAGAGACCCAGTACTTC. The chain is built from TRBV9 and TRBJ2-5, with no clear D. CDR1 SGDLS and CDR2 YYNGEE come from the germline V gene. The CDR3 extends over 16 amino acids. Trimming left V 0 bases short and J 0 bases short, with 12 bases between.

This clonotype was recorded many times. The V gene is TRBV9, the J gene TRBJ1-6, with 7 bases lining up with TRBD1. Germline trimming cut 1 base from V and 7 bases from J; bases unmatched to any gene: 2. From germline, CDR1 is SGDLS and CDR2 YYNGEE. This CDR3 spans 14 amino acids. The CDR3 spells CASSVTGVNSPLHF. The CDR3 DNA reads as TGTGCCAGCAGCGTAACAGGGGTGAATTCACCCCTCCACTTT.

This clonotype was seen many times. V is TRBV28 and J is TRBJ2-1; no firm D call. The ends were cut back, 8 bases at V and 4 bases at J, with 6 bases in the middle. Per germline, CDR1 MDHEN and CDR2 SYDVKM. CDR3 length equals 11 residues. In nucleotides, the CDR3 is TGTGCCAGCGCCGGGTACAATGAGCAGTTCTTC. Residues: CASAGYNEQFF.

This clonotype was seen many times. The genes are TRBV7-3 and TRBJ1-1; D gene unclear. The germline V gene encodes CDR1 SGHTA and CDR2 FQGTGA. V was clipped by 5 bases and J by 1 base, with 8 bases between them. The CDR3 runs 13 residues. CDR3 sequence reads: CASSPSPNTEAFF. The CDR3 coding sequence is TGTGCCAGCAGCCCCAGTCCGAACACTGAAGCTTTCTTT.

This clonotype has only a few counts. The chain is built from TRBV24-1 and TRBJ2-3, with 9 bases lining up with TRBD2. The length of the CDR3 is 17 residues. CDR1 is KGHDR and CDR2 is SFDVKD in the germline V gene. The V segment lost 5 bases and the J segment 0 bases; nucleotides outside the gene matches: 8. The chain's CDR3 is CATSGRSGRSSTDTQYF. In nucleotides, the CDR3 is TGTGCCACCAGTGGAAGGAGCGGGAGGTCTAGCACAGATACGCAGTATTTT.

The rearrangement joins TRBV12-3 or TRBV12-4 to TRBJ2-2; the D gene is possibly TRBD2 (6 bases). The CDR3 totals 16 residues. Trimming removed 1 base at V and 0 bases at J, with 9 bases between. The CDR3 region has the DNA TGTGCCAGCAGTTTAGTCTCGGGAGCGAACACCGGGGAGCTGTTTTTT. It encodes CASSLVSGANTGELFF.

This clonotype turned up a few times. The genes are TRBV7-2 and TRBJ2-5; 10 positions match TRBD2. The CDR3 is 19 amino acids. The junction had 20 bases not matched to a gene; V was cut back by 5 bases and J by 5 bases. The germline V gene has CDR1 SGHTA and CDR2 FQGNSA. As DNA, the CDR3 is TGTGCCAGCAGCCCTGTGTGGATGGTAGCGGGAGGCAGTGCTGAGACCCAGTACTTC. Encoded protein: CASSPVWMVAGGSAETQYF.

V gene TRBV6-1 combines with J gene TRBJ2-1; possibly TRBD1 for D (6 bases). This CDR3 comprises 15 residues. In germline, CDR1 is MNHNS, CDR2 SASEGT. Trimming stripped 6 bases from V and 4 bases from J, with 16 bases between. The chain's CDR3 is CASSPPGHLYNEQFF. DNA for the CDR3: TGTGCCAGCAGCCCCCCGGGACACCTTTACAATGAGCAGTTCTTC.

This clonotype was observed many times. This chain joins TRBV27 and TRBJ2-7, with D tentatively TRBD1 or TRBD2 (5 bases each). The ends were cut back, 7 bases at V and 7 bases at J, with 20 bases in the middle. The CDR3 spans 14 residues. Germline CDR1 reads MNHEY; CDR2 reads SMNVEV (reference sequence). The CDR3 DNA reads as TGTGCCAGCAATCCTTTGGGACCATCGGGGGAGCAGTACTTC. Translation: CASNPLGPSGEQYF.

In this sample, this clonotype turned up many times. The CDR3 here is CATSDGTSGRAIYEQYF. The CDR3, as DNA: TGTGCCACCAGTGACGGGACTAGCGGGAGAGCGATTTACGAGCAGTACTTC. V gene TRBV24-1 combines with J gene TRBJ2-7, with 14 bases lining up with TRBD2. Germline CDR1 reads KGHDR; CDR2 reads SFDVKD. This CDR3 has 17 residues. The trim removed 4 bases at V and 4 bases at J, leaving 8 bases unmatched.

The chain has TRBV29-1 and TRBJ2-7, with TRBD2 identical over 10 bases. The J segment lost 5 bases and the V segment lost 0 bases, leaving 7 bases of the junction unmatched. The V gene's germline CDR1 is SQVTM and CDR2 ANQGSEA. The CDR3 is 15 amino acids. The CDR3 sequence is CSVEEGRLAGDEQYF. The CDR3 nucleotides read TGCAGCGTTGAAGAAGGGCGCCTAGCGGGGGACGAGCAGTACTTC.

This clonotype has ten or more counts. The V gene is TRBV20-1, the J gene TRBJ2-3, with 10 bases fitting TRBD2. V lost 6 bases to trimming and J lost 1 base; unmatched junction nucleotides: 4. CDR1 and CDR2 from the germline V gene are DFQATT and SNEGSKA (reference sequence). This CDR3 is built from 14 residues. CDR3 loop: CSASGTSGTDTQYF. The CDR3 DNA reads TGCAGTGCAAGCGGGACTAGCGGCACAGATACGCAGTATTTT.

This clonotype was found once. This rearrangement joins TRBV28 to TRBJ1-5; the match to TRBD1 covers 11 bases. Trimming at V came to 5 bases and at J to 4 bases, leaving 7 bases not matched to a gene. Germline V gene lookup returns CDR1 MDHEN and CDR2 SYDVKM. The CDR3 totals 16 residues. The CDR3 region has the DNA TGTGCCAGCAGTATCTTTGGACAGGGGGCAAATCAGCCCCAGCATTTT. Translated: CASSIFGQGANQPQHF.

This clonotype was seen at least ten times. The chain employs TRBV18 and TRBJ2-7; possible D gene TRBD1, 6 bases. V lost 4 bases to trimming and J lost 2 bases, with 9 bases between them. Looked up from germline, CDR1 is KGHSH and CDR2 is LQKENI. The length of the CDR3 is 13 residues. The CDR3 DNA reads as TGTGCCAGCTCACGCCGGGACACCTACGAGCAGTACTTC. It specifies CASSRRDTYEQYF.

This clonotype was detected ten times or more. The rearrangement links TRBV11-2 to TRBJ1-6, with TRBD1 identical over 7 bases. This CDR3 contains 15 residues. CDR1 SGHAT and CDR2 FQNNGV come from the germline V gene. With V trimmed by 6 bases and J by 7 bases, 9 bases remained unmatched. The CDR3 region has the DNA TGTGCCAGCAGGCGGCCGGGACAGAAAAATTCACCCCTCCACTTT. It yields the protein CASRRPGQKNSPLHF.

This clonotype was recorded many times. The chain is built from TRBV2 and TRBJ1-1; D remains unclear. The V and J ends lost 5 bases and 0 bases respectively, with 16 bases between them. The CDR3 length is 16 residues. CDR1 is SNHLY, CDR2 FYNNEI, per germline. DNA for the CDR3: TGTGCCAGCAGTCCAAAGCATCCGGCGATGAACACTGAAGCTTTCTTT. It codes for CASSPKHPAMNTEAFF.

The V call is TRBV4-1, the J call TRBJ1-2; unclear D gene. The CDR3 covers 15 residues. CDR1 is MGHRA, CDR2 YSYEKL, per germline. V was cut by 2 bases and J by 4 bases, with 14 bases left in between. The CDR3 nucleotides are TGCGCCAGCAGCCAACCGATGGAGGGCCTCTATGGCTACACCTTC. It specifies CASSQPMEGLYGYTF.

The table lists this clonotype with many counts. The V and J genes are TRBV18 and TRBJ2-5; D might be TRBD2 (5 bases). Germline-derived CDR1 and CDR2 are KGHSH and LQKENI. CDR3 length: 13 amino acids. The V and J ends lost 0 bases and 3 bases respectively, with 5 bases between them. The CDR3 region is CASSPPEEETQYF. In DNA, the CDR3 is TGTGCCAGCTCACCACCGGAGGAAGAGACCCAGTACTTC.

At least ten counts were recorded for this clonotype. The V call is TRBV7-6, the J call TRBJ2-7; D gene ambiguous. The CDR3 loop spans 13 amino acids. Trimming took off 5 bases at V and 6 bases at J, with 14 bases between the two ends. Germline lookup yields CDR1 SGHVS and CDR2 FNYEAQ. The CDR3 loop reads CASSRDRHPEQYF. CDR3 bases: TGTGCCAGCAGCCGCGACCGCCACCCCGAGCAGTACTTC. The full variable domain, completed using reference TRBV7-6 and TRBJ2-7, is GAGVSQSPRYKVTKRGQDVALRCDPISGHVSLYWYRQALGQGPEFLTYFNYEAQQDKSGLPNDRFSAERPEGSISTLTIQRTEQRDSAMYRCASSRDRHPEQYFGPGTRLTVT.

This clonotype has a count of ten or more. This chain uses TRBV11-1 with TRBJ1-6; 8 nucleotides line up with TRBD1. Germline V CDR1 and CDR2: SGHAT, FQDESV (reference sequence). The CDR3 runs 13 residues. J was trimmed by 6 bases and V by 10 bases; bases with no gene match: 5. The CDR3 nucleotides read TGTGCCACCGACAGGGGTGGTAATTCACCCCTCCACTTT. Its protein is CATDRGGNSPLHF.

V is TRBV7-2 and J is TRBJ2-5, with 8 bases identical to TRBD1. Germline V gives CDR1 SGHTA, CDR2 FQGNSA. With V trimmed by 2 bases and J by 7 bases, 12 bases remained unmatched. The CDR3 consists of 16 residues. The CDR3, as DNA: TGTGCCAGCAGCTTAACACAGCAGGGGGCGCGCGGGACCCAGTACTTC. Protein sequence: CASSLTQQGARGTQYF.

There are many counts of this clonotype. This chain connects TRBV30 to TRBJ1-5; TRBD1 matches at 7 bases. The CDR3 has 14 amino acids. From germline, CDR1 is GTSNPN and CDR2 SVGIG (reference sequence). Trimming removed 1 base from V and 5 bases from J; junction bases left unmatched: 5. The CDR3 reads CAWSAEQGYQPQHF. The CDR3 DNA reads as TGTGCCTGGAGTGCTGAACAGGGGTATCAGCCCCAGCATTTT.